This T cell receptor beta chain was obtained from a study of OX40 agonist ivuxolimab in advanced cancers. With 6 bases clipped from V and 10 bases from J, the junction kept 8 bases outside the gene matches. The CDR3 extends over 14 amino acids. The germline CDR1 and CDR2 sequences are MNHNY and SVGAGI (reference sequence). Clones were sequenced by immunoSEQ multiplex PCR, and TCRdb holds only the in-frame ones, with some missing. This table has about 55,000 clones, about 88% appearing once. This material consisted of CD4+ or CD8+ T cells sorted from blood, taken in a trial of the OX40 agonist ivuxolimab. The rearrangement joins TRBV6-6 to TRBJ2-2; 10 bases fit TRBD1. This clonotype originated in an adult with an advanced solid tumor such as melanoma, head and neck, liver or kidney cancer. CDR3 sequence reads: CASSPTGGASELFF. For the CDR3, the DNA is TGTGCCAGCAGCCCGACAGGGGGCGCATCGGAGCTGTTTTTT.